The rows below give T cell receptor beta chains drawn from one sample of a study of blood T cells in healthy people across ages. TCRdb reprocessed the 5' RACE reads via MiXCR and lists one record per CDR3 protein. The table has hundreds of thousands of distinct CDR3 sequences, approximately 22% seen once. Material: blood. Receptors originate from a man between 65 and 85 years old in good health. The CDR3 runs from the conserved cysteine through the conserved F or W. The D gene is left open where the match is weak. Clone size is given for some rows only: seen once, a few or many times, or a class if the clone is expanded.

NA | few | TRBJ1-5 | TRBV11-2 | TGTGCCAGCAGCTTAGGGGCCAGGAATAGCAATCAGCCCCAGCATTTT | CASSLGARNSNQPQHF
NA | few | TRBJ1-2 | TRBV19 | TGTGCCAGTATGTGGACCGGGCAGAATTTTTATGGCTACACCTTC | CASMWTGQNFYGYTF
TRBD2 | few | TRBJ2-1 | TRBV6-5 | TGTGCCAGCAGTTTCGCAGACGGACTAGCGGGAGTCAGTAGAAATGAGCAGTTCTTC | CASSFADGLAGVSRNEQFF
NA | few | TRBJ1-1 | TRBV10-2 | TGCGCCAGCAGCCGAAGAGACAGGCCGAACACTGAAGCTTTCTTT | CASSRRDRPNTEAFF
NA | NA | TRBJ2-5 | TRBV28 | TGTGCCAGCAGTCGTCCTCGAGGGGAGACCCAGTACTTC | CASSRPRGETQYF
TRBD2 | many | TRBJ2-5 | TRBV12-3/TRBV12-4 | TGTGCCAGCAGTTTTAATTTGCGGGGGGGACAAGAGACCCAGTACTTC | CASSFNLRGGQETQYF
NA | NA | TRBJ2-1 | TRBV27 | TGTGCCAGCAGTCCTCCAGGCGCCGGTCAGTTCTTC | CASSPPGAGQFF
TRBD1 | NA | TRBJ2-7 | TRBV12-3/TRBV12-4 | TGTGCCAGCAGTAGACAGGGGTTCGCCTACGAGCAGTACTTC | CASSRQGFAYEQYF
NA | few | TRBJ2-7 | TRBV21-1 | TGTGCCAGCACCAAAGCGGGAAGGGGGGGCTCCTACGAGCAGTACTTC | CASTKAGRGGSYEQYF
NA | few | TRBJ2-5 | TRBV7-8 | TGTGCCAGCAGCTTAGCCATAGCCGGGCCGCAAGAGACCCAGTACTTC | CASSLAIAGPQETQYF
TRBD1 | NA | TRBJ2-7 | TRBV7-8 | TGTGCCAGCAGCTTAGTAGGGACAGGGTCCTACTCCTACGAGCAGTACTTC | CASSLVGTGSYSYEQYF
NA | NA | TRBJ1-3 | TRBV29-1 | TGCAGCGTTTATGATAACTCTGGAAACACCATATATTTT | CSVYDNSGNTIYF
NA | few | TRBJ1-1 | TRBV5-1 | TGCGCCAGCAAGGAGACGGTGAACACTGAAGCTTTCTTT | CASKETVNTEAFF
TRBD1 | few | TRBJ1-1 | TRBV29-1 | TGCAGCGCCGGACAGGGCGGGTCGAACACTGAAGCTTTCTTT | CSAGQGGSNTEAFF
NA | few | TRBJ2-5 | TRBV20-1 | TGCAGTGCTAGTTCTCGGTCACGAGAGACCCAGTACTTC | CSASSRSRETQYF
TRBD1 | NA | TRBJ1-2 | TRBV7-9 | TGTGCCTCAGGGGACAGAAGTTCCTTC | CASGDRSSF
NA | many | TRBJ2-1 | TRBV4-3 | TGCGCCAGCAGCCAAGATCGGGGGTCCCTGGTGTTCTTC | CASSQDRGSLVFF
NA | NA | TRBJ2-1 | TRBV12-3/TRBV12-4 | TGTGCCAGCACTCCCTCGGTCCAGGACAATGAGCAGTTCTTC | CASTPSVQDNEQFF
NA | NA | TRBJ1-5 | TRBV7-2 | TGTGCCAGCAGCCCTCTCGGTCGACAGCCCCAGCATTTT | CASSPLGRQPQHF
NA | NA | TRBJ2-3 | TRBV29-1 | TGCAGCGTTAAACAGGGAACAGATACGCAGTATTTT | CSVKQGTDTQYF
NA | NA | TRBJ2-7 | TRBV12-3/TRBV12-4 | TGTGCCAGCAGTTTATTCCCGGCTGGGCAGGGGAGGCCCTACGAGCAGTACTTC | CASSLFPAGQGRPYEQYF
TRBD1 | NA | TRBJ2-3 | TRBV25-1 | TGTGCCAGCAGTGTACAGGGGAGAGATACGCAGTATTTT | CASSVQGRDTQYF
NA | few | TRBJ2-5 | TRBV15 | TGTGCCACCAGCAAGGACTATCTCACCTACTTC | CATSKDYLTYF
NA | NA | TRBJ2-5 | TRBV11-2 | TGTGCCAGCAGGATCCGGGACGGAGCAGAGACCCAGTACTTC | CASRIRDGAETQYF
NA | NA | TRBJ2-1 | TRBV28 | TGTGCCAGCAGCCAAGGTATCCATGAGCAGTTCTTC | CASSQGIHEQFF
NA | NA | TRBJ1-3 | TRBV3-1 | TGTGCCAGCAGCCAAGATTGGGGCACCTCCTCTGGAAACACCATATATTTT | CASSQDWGTSSGNTIYF
NA | few | TRBJ2-5 | TRBV10-1 | TGCGCCAGCAGTGAGAGGAGGGGATCAGAGACCCAGTACTTC | CASSERRGSETQYF
NA | few | TRBJ2-1 | TRBV4-3 | TGCGCCAGCAGCCAAGACTTATTAGGACTCTCAGCGCGGTTCTTC | CASSQDLLGLSARFF
NA | few | TRBJ2-4 | TRBV12-3/TRBV12-4 | TGTGCCAGCAGTTTAGGTGGCCCCGGGGGTTCCAAAAACATTCAGTACTTC | CASSLGGPGGSKNIQYF
NA | NA | TRBJ2-1 | TRBV27 | TGTGCCAGCAGTTCGTCCCAGAGCTCCTACAATGAGCAGTTCTTC | CASSSSQSSYNEQFF